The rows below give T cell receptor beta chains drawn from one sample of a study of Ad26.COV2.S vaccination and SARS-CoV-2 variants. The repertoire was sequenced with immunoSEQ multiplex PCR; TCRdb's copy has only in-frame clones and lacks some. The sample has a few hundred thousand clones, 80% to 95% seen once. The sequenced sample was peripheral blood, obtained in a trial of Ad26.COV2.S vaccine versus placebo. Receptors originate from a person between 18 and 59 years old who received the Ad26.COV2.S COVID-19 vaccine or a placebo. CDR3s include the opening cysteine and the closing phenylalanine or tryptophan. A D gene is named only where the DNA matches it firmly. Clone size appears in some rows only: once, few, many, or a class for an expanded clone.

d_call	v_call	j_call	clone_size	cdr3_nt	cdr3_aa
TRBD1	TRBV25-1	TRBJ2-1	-	TGTGCCAGCAGTGCACGTGGGGTGACAGGGGAGGATGGTGAGCAGTTCTTC	CASSARGVTGEDGEQFF
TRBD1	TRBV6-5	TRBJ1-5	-	TGTGCCAGCATCCATACGACAGGGGGCGACCAGCCCCAGCATTTT	CASIHTTGGDQPQHF
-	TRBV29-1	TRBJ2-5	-	TGCAGCGTTGAACACAGTGGAGAGACCCAGTACTTC	CSVEHSGETQYF
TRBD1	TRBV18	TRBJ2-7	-	TGTGCCAGCTCACTTAGACAGGGGGTCTACGAGCAGTACTTC	CASSLRQGVYEQYF
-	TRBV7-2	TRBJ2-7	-	TGTGCCAGCAGCTTATCCAACTCCTACGAGCAGTACTTC	CASSLSNSYEQYF
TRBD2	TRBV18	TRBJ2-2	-	TGTGCCAGCTCACCGCCAGGACTAGCGGGGATGAAGAACACCGGGGAGCTGTTTTTT	CASSPPGLAGMKNTGELFF
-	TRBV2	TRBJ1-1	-	TGTGCCAGCAGTGAGCCCCCCGGGACACCAGAAGCTTTCTTT	CASSEPPGTPEAFF
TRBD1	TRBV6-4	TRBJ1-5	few	TGTGCCAGCAGTGTTGACAGGGCTCAGCCCCAGCATTTT	CASSVDRAQPQHF
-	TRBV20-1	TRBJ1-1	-	TGCAGGGGCACTGAAGCTTTCTTT	CRGTEAFF
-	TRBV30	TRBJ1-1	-	TGTGCCTGGTCCGGACAGTTGAACACTGAAGCTTTCTTT	CAWSGQLNTEAFF
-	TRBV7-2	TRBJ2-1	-	TGTGCCAGCAACAACCTAGGGAACAGGCCGAACAATGAGCAGTTCTTC	CASNNLGNRPNNEQFF
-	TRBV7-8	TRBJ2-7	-	TGTGCCAGCAGCACGCGGACTGTGAGCTCCTACGAGCAGTACTTC	CASSTRTVSSYEQYF
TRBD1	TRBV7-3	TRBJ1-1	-	TGTGCCAGCAGCTTAGTGGCAGCAGGGGGGAACACTGAAGCTTTCTTT	CASSLVAAGGNTEAFF
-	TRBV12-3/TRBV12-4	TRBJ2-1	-	TGTGCCAGCAGTTTACAACAGCCCAATGAGCAGTTCTTC	CASSLQQPNEQFF
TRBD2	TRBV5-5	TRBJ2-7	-	TGTGCCAGCAGCCCAAGCGGGACTCAGATAGGGGAGCAGTACTTC	CASSPSGTQIGEQYF
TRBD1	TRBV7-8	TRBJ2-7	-	TGTGCCAGCAGCTTTACTCGGGACAGGGTAACTCGGTACGAGCAGTACTTC	CASSFTRDRVTRYEQYF
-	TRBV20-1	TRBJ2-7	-	TGCAGTGCGGGTGACTACGAGCAGTACTTC	CSAGDYEQYF
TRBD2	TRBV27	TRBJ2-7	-	TGTGCCAGCAGTTTGTCACTAGCGGGAGTCCGTGGGGTAGCCTACGAGCAGTACTTC	CASSLSLAGVRGVAYEQYF
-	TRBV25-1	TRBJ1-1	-	TGTGCCAGCAGTGAAAGTGGGGTCGCGAACACTGAAGCTTTCTTT	CASSESGVANTEAFF
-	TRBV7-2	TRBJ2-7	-	TGTGCCAGCAGCTACGCGGCTCCCCTAGACGAGCAGTACTTC	CASSYAAPLDEQYF
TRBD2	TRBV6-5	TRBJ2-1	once	TGTGCCAGCAGTTACTCTTCGGGAGGTTGGGATGAGCAGTTCTTC	CASSYSSGGWDEQFF
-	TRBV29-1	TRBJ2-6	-	TGCAGCATACTTCAGCCGGATGGGGCCAACGTCCTGACTTTC	CSILQPDGANVLTF
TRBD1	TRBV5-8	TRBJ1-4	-	TGTGCCAGCAGCTTGGACGGACAGGCCTTTAATGAAAAACTGTTTTTT	CASSLDGQAFNEKLFF
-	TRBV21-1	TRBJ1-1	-	TGTGCCAGCAGCACAGGAGCCTATAACACTGAAGCTTTCTTT	CASSTGAYNTEAFF
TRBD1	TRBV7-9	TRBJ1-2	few	TGTGCCAGCAGCAAACAGGGGTTTGACTATGGCTACACCTTC	CASSKQGFDYGYTF
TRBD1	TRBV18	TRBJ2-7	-	TGTGCCAGCTCACCAGGGACAGGGACCTACGAGCAGTACTTC	CASSPGTGTYEQYF
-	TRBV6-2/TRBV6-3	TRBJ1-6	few	TGTGCCAGCAGTCGACAGAGCTCCTATAATTCACCCCTCCACTTT	CASSRQSSYNSPLHF
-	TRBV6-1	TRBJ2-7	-	TGTGCCAGCAGTGAACGGTCGGCTTACGAGCAGTACTTC	CASSERSAYEQYF
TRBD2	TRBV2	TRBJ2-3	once	TGTGCCAGCAGACTCACTAGCGGGAGCACAGATACGCAGTATTTT	CASRLTSGSTDTQYF
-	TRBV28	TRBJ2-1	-	TGTGCCAGCCTTGGGGCGGCGGGTAGTACCTACAATGAGCAGTTCTTC	CASLGAAGSTYNEQFF
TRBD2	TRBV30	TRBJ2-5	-	TGTGCCTGGAGCCGCAAGCTAGCGGGAGCGGGAGAGACCCAGTACTTC	CAWSRKLAGAGETQYF
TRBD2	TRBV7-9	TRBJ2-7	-	TGTGCCAGCAGCCTCGAATGGACTAGCGGGAGCTCCGAGCAGTACTTC	CASSLEWTSGSSEQYF
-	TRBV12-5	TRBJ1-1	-	TGTGCTAGTGGTTCGCCTACCGGGCCCTCCGCAGGCATGAACACTGAAGCTTTCTTT	CASGSPTGPSAGMNTEAFF
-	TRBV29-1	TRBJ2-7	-	TGCAGCGTTGTACAGGGCGGTTGGGAGCAGTACTTC	CSVVQGGWEQYF
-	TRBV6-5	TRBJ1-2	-	TGTGCCAGCAGGGATCAGGGGTTCGCTGGCTACACCTTC	CASRDQGFAGYTF
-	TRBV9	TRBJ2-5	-	TGTGCCAGCAGCGTGGACAGCCAAGAGACCCAGTACTTC	CASSVDSQETQYF
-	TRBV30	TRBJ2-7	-	TGTGCCTGGAGAGACCCGGGACCTTGGCCCGAGCAGTACTTC	CAWRDPGPWPEQYF
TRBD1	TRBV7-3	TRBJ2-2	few	TGTGCCAGCAGGCCACAGGGGGCGCATCCCGGGGAGCTGTTTTTT	CASRPQGAHPGELFF
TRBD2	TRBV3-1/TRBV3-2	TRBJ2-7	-	TGTGCCAGCAGCCCTGGACTAGCGGGAGTAGGTGAGCAGTACTTC	CASSPGLAGVGEQYF
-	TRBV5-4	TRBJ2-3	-	TGTGCCAGCAGCCTGGGACCCGCCGTTTCCGCAGATACGCAGTATTTT	CASSLGPAVSADTQYF
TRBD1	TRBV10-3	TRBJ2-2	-	TGTGCCATCAGTGAGTCGAGGGGGCCCGGGGAGCTGTTTTTT	CAISESRGPGELFF
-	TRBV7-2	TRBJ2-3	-	TGTGCCAGCAGCTACTTCACAGATACGCAGTATTTT	CASSYFTDTQYF
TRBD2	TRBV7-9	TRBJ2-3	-	TGTGCCAGCAGCTTGGAGCGGGAGTCAGATACGCAGTATTTT	CASSLERESDTQYF
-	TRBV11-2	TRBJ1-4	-	TGTGCCAGCAGCTCCCCCGGCAGGGGTCATGAAAAACTGTTTTTT	CASSSPGRGHEKLFF
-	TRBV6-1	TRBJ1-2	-	TGTGCCAGCAGTGAAGTGTCAGGGTCAGGAGGCTACACCTTC	CASSEVSGSGGYTF
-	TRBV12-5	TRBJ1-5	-	TGTGCTAGTGGTCCCCCGACAGGCCCGAGCAATCAGCCCCAGCATTTT	CASGPPTGPSNQPQHF
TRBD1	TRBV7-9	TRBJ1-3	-	TGTGCCAGCAGCAAGACAGGGGGAACAGGAAACACCATATATTTT	CASSKTGGTGNTIYF
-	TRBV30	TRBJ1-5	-	TGTGCCTGGAGTTCAGGGGTAGGGGTTAGCAATCAGCCCCAGCATTTT	CAWSSGVGVSNQPQHF
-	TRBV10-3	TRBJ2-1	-	TGTGCGGGAGCGGATTACTCCTACAATGAGCAGTTCTTC	CAGADYSYNEQFF
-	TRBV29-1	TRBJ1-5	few	TGCAGCGCTCAAACAGGGTTACAGCCCCAGCATTTT	CSAQTGLQPQHF
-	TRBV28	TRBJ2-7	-	TGTGCCAGCAGTTTGACTAGCTACGAGCAGTACTTC	CASSLTSYEQYF